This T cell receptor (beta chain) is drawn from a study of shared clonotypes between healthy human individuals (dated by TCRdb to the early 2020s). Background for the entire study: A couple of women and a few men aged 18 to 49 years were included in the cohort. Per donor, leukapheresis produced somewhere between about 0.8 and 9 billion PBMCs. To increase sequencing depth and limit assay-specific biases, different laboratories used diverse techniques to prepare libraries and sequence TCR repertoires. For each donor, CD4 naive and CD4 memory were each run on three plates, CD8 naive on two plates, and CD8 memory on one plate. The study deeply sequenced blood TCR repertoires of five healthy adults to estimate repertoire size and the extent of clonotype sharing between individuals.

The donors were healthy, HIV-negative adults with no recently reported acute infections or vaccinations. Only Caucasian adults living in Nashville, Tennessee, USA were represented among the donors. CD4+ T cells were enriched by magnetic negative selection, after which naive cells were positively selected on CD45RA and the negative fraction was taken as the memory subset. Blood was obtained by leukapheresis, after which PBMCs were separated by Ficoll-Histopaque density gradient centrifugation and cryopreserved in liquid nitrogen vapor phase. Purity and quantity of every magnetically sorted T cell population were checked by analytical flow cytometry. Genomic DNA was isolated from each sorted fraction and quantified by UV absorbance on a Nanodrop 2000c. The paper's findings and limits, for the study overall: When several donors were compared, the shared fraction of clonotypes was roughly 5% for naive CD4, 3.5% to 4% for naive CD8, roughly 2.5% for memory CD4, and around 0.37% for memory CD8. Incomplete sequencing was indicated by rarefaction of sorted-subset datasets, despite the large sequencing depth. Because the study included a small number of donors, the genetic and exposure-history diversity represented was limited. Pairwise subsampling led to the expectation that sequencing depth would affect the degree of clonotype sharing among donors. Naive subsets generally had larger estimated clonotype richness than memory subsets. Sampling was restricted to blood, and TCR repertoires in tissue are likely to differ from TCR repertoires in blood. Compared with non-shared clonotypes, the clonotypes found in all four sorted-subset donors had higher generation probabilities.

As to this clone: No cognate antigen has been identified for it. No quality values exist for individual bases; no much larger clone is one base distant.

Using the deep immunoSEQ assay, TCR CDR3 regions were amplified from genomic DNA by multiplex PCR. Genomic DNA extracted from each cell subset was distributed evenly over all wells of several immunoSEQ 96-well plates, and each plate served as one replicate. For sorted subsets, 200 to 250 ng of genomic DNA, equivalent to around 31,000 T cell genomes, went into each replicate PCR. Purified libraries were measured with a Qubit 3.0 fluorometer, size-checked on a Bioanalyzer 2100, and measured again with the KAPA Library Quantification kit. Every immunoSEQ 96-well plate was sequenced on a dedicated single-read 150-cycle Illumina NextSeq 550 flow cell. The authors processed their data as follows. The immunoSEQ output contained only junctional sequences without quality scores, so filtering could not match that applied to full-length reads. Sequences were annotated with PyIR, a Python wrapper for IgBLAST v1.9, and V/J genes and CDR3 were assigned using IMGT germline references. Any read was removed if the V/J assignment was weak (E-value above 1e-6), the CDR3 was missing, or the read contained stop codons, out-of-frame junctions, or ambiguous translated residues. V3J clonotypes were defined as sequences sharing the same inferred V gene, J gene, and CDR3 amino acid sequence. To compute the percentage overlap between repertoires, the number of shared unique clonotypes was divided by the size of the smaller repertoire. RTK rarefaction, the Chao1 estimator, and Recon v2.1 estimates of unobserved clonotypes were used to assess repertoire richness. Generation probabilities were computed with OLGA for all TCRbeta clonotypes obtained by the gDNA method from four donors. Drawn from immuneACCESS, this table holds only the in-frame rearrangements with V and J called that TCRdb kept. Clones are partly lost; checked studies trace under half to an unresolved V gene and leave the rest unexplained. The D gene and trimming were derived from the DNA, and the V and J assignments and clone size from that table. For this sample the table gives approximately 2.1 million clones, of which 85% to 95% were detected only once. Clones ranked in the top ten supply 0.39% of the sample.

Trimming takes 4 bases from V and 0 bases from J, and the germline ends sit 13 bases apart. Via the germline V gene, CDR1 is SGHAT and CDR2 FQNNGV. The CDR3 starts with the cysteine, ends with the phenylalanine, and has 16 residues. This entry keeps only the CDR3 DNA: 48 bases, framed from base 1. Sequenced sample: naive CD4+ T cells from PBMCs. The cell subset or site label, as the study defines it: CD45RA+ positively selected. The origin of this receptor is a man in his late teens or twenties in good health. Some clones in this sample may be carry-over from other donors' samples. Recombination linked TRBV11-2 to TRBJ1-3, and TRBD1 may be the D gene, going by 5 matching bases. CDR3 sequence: CASSSRTLRSGNTIYF. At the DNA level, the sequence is TGTGCCAGCAGCTCCAGGACACTCCGCTCTGGAAACACCATATATTTT.